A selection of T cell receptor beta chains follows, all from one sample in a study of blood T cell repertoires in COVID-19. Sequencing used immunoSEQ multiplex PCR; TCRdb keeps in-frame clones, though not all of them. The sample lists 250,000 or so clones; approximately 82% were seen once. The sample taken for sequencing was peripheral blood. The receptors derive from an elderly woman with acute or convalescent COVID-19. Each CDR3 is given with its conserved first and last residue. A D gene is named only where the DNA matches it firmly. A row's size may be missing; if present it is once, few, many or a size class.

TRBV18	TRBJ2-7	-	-	TGTGCCAGCTCACCGCGCGCGGGACCGGACGAGCAGTACTTC	CASSPRAGPDEQYF
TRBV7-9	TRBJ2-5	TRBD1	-	TGTGCCAGCAGCTTACAGGGGGTGAGAGAGACCCAGTACTTC	CASSLQGVRETQYF
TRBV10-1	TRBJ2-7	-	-	TGCGCCAGCAGTGAGACACACTACGAGCAGTACTTC	CASSETHYEQYF
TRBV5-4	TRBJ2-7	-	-	TGTGCCAGCAGCTTGGGAGGCGGTACCTACGAGCAGTACTTC	CASSLGGGTYEQYF
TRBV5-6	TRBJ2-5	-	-	TGTGCCAGCAGCCAAAACAGGGAATGGGAGACCCAGTACTTC	CASSQNREWETQYF
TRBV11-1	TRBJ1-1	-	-	TGTGCCAGCAGCTTAGGCGGAAGGCCGAACACTGAAGCTTTCTTT	CASSLGGRPNTEAFF
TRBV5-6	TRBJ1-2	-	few	TGTGCCAGCAGCATCCGCAGCGGGGTCGGCTATGGCTACACCTTC	CASSIRSGVGYGYTF
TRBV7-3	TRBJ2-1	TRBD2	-	TGTGCCAGCAGCTCCTCGGGAGGGCCTTATGGGTCCTACAATGAGCAGTTCTTC	CASSSSGGPYGSYNEQFF
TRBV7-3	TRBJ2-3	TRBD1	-	TGTGCCAGCAGCGAGGGACAGGGGTTCGATACGCAGTATTTT	CASSEGQGFDTQYF
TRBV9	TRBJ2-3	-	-	TGTGCCAGCAGCGTTATGGCGGTCACAGATACGCAGTATTTT	CASSVMAVTDTQYF
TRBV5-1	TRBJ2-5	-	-	TGCGCCAGCAGCTTCGGGGCAGGGGCGGAGACCCAGTACTTC	CASSFGAGAETQYF
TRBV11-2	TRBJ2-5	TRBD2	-	TGTGCCAGCAGCTTAGAAGGGGCGGGAGGGCCCCAGCAGACCCAGTACTTC	CASSLEGAGGPQQTQYF
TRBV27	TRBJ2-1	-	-	TGTGCCAGCAGTCCCCGGCCCCTCTACGCGGACAATGAGCAGTTCTTC	CASSPRPLYADNEQFF
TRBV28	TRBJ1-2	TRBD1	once	TGTGCCAGCAGTTTACCCGGGACAGGGGATGGCTACACCTTC	CASSLPGTGDGYTF
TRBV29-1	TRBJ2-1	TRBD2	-	TGCAGCGTTGTTCCGGGGGGGTCCTACAATGAGCAGTTCTTC	CSVVPGGSYNEQFF
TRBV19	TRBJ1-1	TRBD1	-	TGTGCCAGTAGTATATCTGGGACAGGGGTTGTAAGGACTGAAGCTTTCTTT	CASSISGTGVVRTEAFF
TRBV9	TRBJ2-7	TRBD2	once	TGTGCCAGCAGCGCCGGTAGCGGGAGTCTCTACGAGCAGTACTTC	CASSAGSGSLYEQYF
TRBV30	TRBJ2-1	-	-	TGTGCCTGGAGCACGGGACTTGCTAACAATGAGCAGTTCTTC	CAWSTGLANNEQFF
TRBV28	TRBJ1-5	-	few	TGTGCCAGCTCCCCTCCCCGGACAAATCAGCCCCAGCATTTT	CASSPPRTNQPQHF
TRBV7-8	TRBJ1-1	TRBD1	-	TGTGCCAGCAGCCCACGGAGTACAGGGGTGAACACTGAAGCTTTCTTT	CASSPRSTGVNTEAFF
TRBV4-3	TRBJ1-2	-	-	TGCGCCAGCAGCCGGGAGACGGCGACTGAATATGGCTACACCTTC	CASSRETATEYGYTF
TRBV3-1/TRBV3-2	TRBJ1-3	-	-	TGTGCCAGCAGCCAAGATAAAAGAGAATTTGGAAACACCATATATTTT	CASSQDKREFGNTIYF
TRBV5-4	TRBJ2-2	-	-	TGTGCCAGCAGCTTGGGGTTAGCGAAAGGCACCGGGGAGCTGTTTTTT	CASSLGLAKGTGELFF
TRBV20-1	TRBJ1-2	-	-	TGCAGTGCCCCGTATGGCTACACCTTC	CSAPYGYTF
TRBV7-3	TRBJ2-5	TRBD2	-	TGTGCCAGCAGCTTAAGGGCGGGTAGCGGGAGACAACAAGAGACCCAGTACTTC	CASSLRAGSGRQQETQYF
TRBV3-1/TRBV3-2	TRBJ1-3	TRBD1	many	TGTGCCAGCAGCTTAACCGGGACAGGGGGATACACCATATATTTT	CASSLTGTGGYTIYF
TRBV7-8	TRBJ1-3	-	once	TGTGCCAGCAGCTTAGTGGGGGCGTCATCTGGAAACACCATATATTTT	CASSLVGASSGNTIYF
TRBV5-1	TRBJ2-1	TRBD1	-	TGCGCCAGCAGCGATCGAGACAGGGGGTCCCATGAGCAGTTCTTC	CASSDRDRGSHEQFF
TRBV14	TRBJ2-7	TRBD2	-	TGTGCCAGCAGCCAAGGCTACCCCACGCGGGAGGGTTACGAGCAGTACTTC	CASSQGYPTREGYEQYF
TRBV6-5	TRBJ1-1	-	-	TGTGCCAGCAGCCCCATAGACATGAACACTGAAGCTTTCTTT	CASSPIDMNTEAFF
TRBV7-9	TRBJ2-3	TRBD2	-	TGTGCCAGCAGCCTTCGGACTAGCGTAGGTTCAGATACGCAGTATTTT	CASSLRTSVGSDTQYF
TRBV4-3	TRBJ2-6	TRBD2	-	TGCGCCAGCAGCCAAGCCATCCTAGCGGGGCTCTCTGGGGCCAACGTCCTGACTTTC	CASSQAILAGLSGANVLTF
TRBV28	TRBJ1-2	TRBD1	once	TGTGCCAGCAGTTTTACGACAGGGGGGAAGGGCTACACCTTC	CASSFTTGGKGYTF
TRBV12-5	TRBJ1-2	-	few	TGTGCTAGTGGCTTGGCAGGATACTATGGCTACACCTTC	CASGLAGYYGYTF
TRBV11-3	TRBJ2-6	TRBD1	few	TGTGCCAGCAGTTCCTCCGGGACAGGGGTAACTGGGGCCAACGTCCTGACTTTC	CASSSSGTGVTGANVLTF
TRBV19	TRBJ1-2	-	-	TGTGCCAGTAGTACTTCCGGGACACCAAATCTCAGCGGCTACACCTTC	CASSTSGTPNLSGYTF
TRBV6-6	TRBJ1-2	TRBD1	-	TGTGCCAGCAGCCGGGACAGGGTTGGCTACACCTTC	CASSRDRVGYTF
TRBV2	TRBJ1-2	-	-	TGTGCCAGCAACTACAGGGAGACCAACTATGGCTACACCTTC	CASNYRETNYGYTF
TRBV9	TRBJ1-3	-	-	TGTGCCAGCAGCGTAGCCGACAGGTGGGGCGCGGGAAACACCATATATTTT	CASSVADRWGAGNTIYF
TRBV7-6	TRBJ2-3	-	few	TGTGCCAGCAGCCACGGGTCCACAGATACGCAGTATTTT	CASSHGSTDTQYF
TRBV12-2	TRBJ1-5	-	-	TGTGCAAGTCGCTTAGCTACGATTCTGGGGCGGGGGCAGCCCCAGCATTTT	CASRLATILGRGQPQHF